Below, 20 T cell receptor beta chains from the same sample are listed, as sequenced in a study of blood T cells in healthy people across ages. A J-beta primer mix and a sample-barcoded 5' primer were used in a second PCR of about 7 to 12 cycles. Via MiXCR, TCRdb re-called the 5' RACE reads, giving one row per CDR3 protein. The sample yields over 1,300,000 distinct CDR3 sequences, roughly 60% seen once. What was sequenced was blood. The receptors stem from a man aged 18 to 35 in good health.

V usage is TRBV2 and J usage is TRBJ2-7; D gene uncertain. Deletions cut 7 bases from V and 2 bases from J, with 12 bases between. CDR1 and CDR2 from the germline V gene are SNHLY and FYNNEI. This CDR3 has 13 residues. CDR3 sequence reads: CASTLTETYEQYF. CDR3 DNA sequence: TGTGCCAGCACCCTGACGGAGACCTACGAGCAGTACTTC.

V gene TRBV6-4 combines with J gene TRBJ2-1; TRBD1 is a possible D gene (6 bases). This CDR3 contains 14 residues. Trimming took 4 bases from V and 7 from J, leaving 14 bases between them. CDR1 MRHNA and CDR2 SNTAGT come from the germline V gene. The CDR3 reads CASSASGTTNEQFF. The CDR3 nucleotides are TGTGCCAGCAGTGCCTCAGGGACAACTAATGAGCAGTTCTTC.

This clonotype was observed a handful of times. The chain has TRBV28 and TRBJ1-2; D may be TRBD1 (5 bases). Germline CDR1 and CDR2: MDHEN and SYDVKM. The CDR3 totals 13 residues. The V end was cut by 5 bases, the J end by 7 bases, with 14 bases between. CDR3 coding DNA: TGTGCCAGCAGTGTGACAGTCCCAGGTGGCTACACCTTC. Amino acid sequence: CASSVTVPGGYTF.

The rearrangement joins TRBV15 to TRBJ2-2; D remains unclear. Germline V gene sequence: CDR1 LNHNV, CDR2 YYDKDF (reference sequence). This CDR3 is built from 16 residues. Trimming removed 1 base at V and 0 bases at J, with 9 bases between. CDR3 DNA: TGTGCCACCAGCAGAGGTGGTGGGCCGAACACCGGGGAGCTGTTTTTT. It translates to CATSRGGGPNTGELFF.

Here the CDR3 reads CASSYAKRGETQYF. In DNA form, the CDR3 reads TGTGCCAGCAGTTACGCGAAGCGGGGCGAGACCCAGTACTTC. V gene TRBV6-6 combines with J gene TRBJ2-7; the match to TRBD2 covers 7 bases. The DNA end lines up better with TRBJ2-5; the J call may be wrong. The germline V gene encodes CDR1 MNHNY and CDR2 SVGAGI (reference sequence). CDR3 size: 14 residues.

About this clonotype: At one of its ends the junction is not consistent with the germline gene, which may arise from a read error. The chain uses TRBV4-2 and TRBJ2-1; D might be TRBD1 (6 bases). The CDR3 runs 12 residues. Germline V gives CDR1 LGHNA, CDR2 YNFKEQ. In nucleotides, the CDR3 is TGTGCCAGCAGCAGGGACACCTATGAACAGTTCTTC. Its translation is CASSRDTYEQFF.

V usage is TRBV20-1 and J usage is TRBJ2-5, with 7 nucleotides matching TRBD1. The J call is doubtful: the DNA matches TRBJ2-7 better. The germline CDR1 and CDR2 sequences are DFQATT and SNEGSKA (reference sequence). This CDR3 spans 14 amino acids. The CDR3 protein is CSATRQGMIYEQYF. CDR3 in DNA: TGCAGTGCTACCCGACAGGGTATGATCTACGAGCAGTACTTC.

The genes are TRBV15 and TRBJ2-2, with a possible D match to TRBD2 (5 bases). The ends were cut back, 4 bases at V and 3 bases at J, with 15 bases in the middle. The CDR3 has 16 residues. Per the germline V gene, CDR1 is LNHNV and CDR2 is YYDKDF (reference sequence). CDR3 protein: CATSTLRTRDTGELFF. The DNA for the CDR3 is TGTGCCACCAGCACGCTACGGACGCGGGACACCGGGGAGCTGTTTTTT.

Only one count was recorded for this clonotype. J is TRBJ2-2 and V is TRBV4-3; weak D call: TRBD1 (6 bases). Germline lookup yields CDR1 LGHNA and CDR2 YSLEER. This CDR3 spans 16 amino acids. Trimming pared 0 bases from V and 3 bases from J, leaving 11 bases between. CDR3 nucleotides: TGCGCCAGCAGCCAAGATAAGGGACACGACACCGGGGAGCTGTTTTTT. Its protein is CASSQDKGHDTGELFF.

This clonotype has a handful of counts. The chain links TRBV10-3 to TRBJ2-7; no firm D call. The V gene lost 10 bases and the J gene lost 4 bases, with 14 bases spanning the gap. Per germline, CDR1 ENHRY and CDR2 SYGVKD. The CDR3 is 12 amino acids. The CDR3 coding sequence is TGTGCCACCCACGATTCCGGGTACGAGCAGTACTTC. It translates to CATHDSGYEQYF.

The CDR3 bases are TGTGCCAGCAGTTTAGCTCCGGGGAGCACTGAAGCTTTCTTT. It yields the protein CASSLAPGSTEAFF. The chain uses TRBV12-3 or TRBV12-4 and TRBJ1-1, with D hard to call. This CDR3 spans 14 amino acids. V lost 0 bases and J lost 4, with 9 bases in between.

This chain connects TRBV20-1 to TRBJ2-1, with 7 bases matching TRBD2. Trimming removed 4 bases from V and 9 bases from J; junction bases left unmatched: 3. Looked up from germline, CDR1 is DFQATT and CDR2 is SNEGSKA (reference sequence). The CDR3 is 11 residues long. The CDR3, as DNA: TGCAGTGCTAAGCGGGATGGTGAGCAGTTCTTC. Translating it yields CSAKRDGEQFF.

The J gene is TRBJ1-2, the V gene TRBV12-3 or TRBV12-4; D is possibly TRBD1 (5 bases). The CDR3 has 12 residues. V lost 6 bases, J lost 8 bases, and 13 bases lay in between. CDR3 sequence: CASSDGWGGYTF. The CDR3 DNA sequence: TGTGCCAGCAGCGACGGATGGGGGGGCTACACCTTC.

This chain connects TRBV20-1 to TRBJ2-7; D is ambiguous. V lost 2 bases to trimming and J lost 5 bases, with 10 bases between them. The CDR3 loop spans 12 amino acids. Germline V lookup: CDR1 DFQATT, CDR2 SNEGSKA (reference sequence). CDR3: CSARWSGDEQYF. The CDR3 nucleotides are TGCAGTGCTAGATGGTCTGGGGACGAGCAGTACTTC.

This chain uses TRBV6-5 with TRBJ2-5, with 7 bases that match TRBD1. The germline gives CDR1 MNHEY, CDR2 SVGAGI. The V segment lost 0 bases and the J segment 0 bases; nucleotides outside the gene matches: 7. This CDR3 has 17 residues. CDR3 bases: TGTGCCAGCAGTTACTCGATTCAGGGACAGAACCAAGAGACCCAGTACTTC. Its protein product is CASSYSIQGQNQETQYF.

The gene calls are TRBV3-1 and TRBJ1-5; the match to TRBD1 covers 10 bases. The germline CDR1 and CDR2 sequences are LGHDT and YNNKEL (reference sequence). The CDR3 is 16 residues long. V was clipped by 4 bases and J by 9 bases; unmatched bases: 12. CDR3: CASSPGQGLRFMPQHF. CDR3 sequence (DNA): TGTGCCAGCAGCCCGGGACAGGGGTTAAGATTCATGCCCCAGCATTTT.

This chain joins TRBV7-2 and TRBJ2-7; D is uncertain. The CDR3 totals 13 residues. Germline-derived CDR1 and CDR2 are SGHTA and FQGNSA. Between the trimmed V and J ends, which lost 2 bases and 3 bases, there was a span of 8 bases. The CDR3 DNA reads as TGTGCCAGCAGCTTAATTCGCGTCTACGAGCAGTACTTC. It is translated as CASSLIRVYEQYF.

This clonotype turned up a few times. For the CDR3, the DNA is TGTGCCAGCAGTATCGGGGCTAGTGAAGCTTTCTTT. Translation gives CASSIGASEAFF. The chain links TRBV12-3 or TRBV12-4 to TRBJ1-1, with D perhaps matching TRBD1 (5 bases). V lost 5 bases to trimming and J lost 7 bases, with 11 bases between them. The length of the CDR3 is 12 residues.

The chain has TRBV6-5 and TRBJ1-2; no definite D call. The germline V gene encodes CDR1 MNHEY and CDR2 SVGAGI. This CDR3 is built from 12 residues. V was trimmed by 6 bases and J by 5 bases, leaving 10 bases between them. CDR3 in amino acids: CASRPQSYGYTF. Here the CDR3 DNA reads TGTGCCAGCAGGCCACAGAGTTATGGCTACACCTTC.

This sequence joins TRBV7-9 and TRBJ1-2; a possible D gene is TRBD1 (5 bases). V lost 1 base and J 7 bases, leaving 19 bases between the germline ends. The germline gives CDR1 SEHNR, CDR2 FQNEAQ (reference sequence). The CDR3 has 16 amino acids. Written as DNA, the CDR3 is TGTGCCAGCAGCTTAGGTCTTCCGGGACCGGGGGGTGGCTACACCTTC. As protein: CASSLGLPGPGGGYTF.